A selection of T cell receptor beta chains follows, all from one sample in a study of blood T cell repertoires in COVID-19. Only in-frame clones appear in the TCRdb table, and some are missing; sequencing was by immunoSEQ multiplex PCR. Of around 250,000 clones in the sample, approximately 87% were seen once. The sample taken for sequencing was peripheral blood. The source is a human donor in a cohort sampled during active COVID-19. Each CDR3 is given with its conserved first and last residue. Fields, in order: CDR3 length, V gene, D gene, J gene, clone size, CDR3 protein, CDR3 DNA. A D gene is named only where the DNA matches it firmly. Not all rows give a size; the values are once, few, many and, for expanded clones, a class.

15	TRBV29-1	.	TRBJ2-1	.	CSGGGTHRSYNEQFF	TGCAGCGGAGGAGGGACGCACCGCTCCTACAATGAGCAGTTCTTC
11	TRBV12-5	.	TRBJ2-7	.	CASGLVYEQYF	TGTGCTAGTGGTCTCGTCTACGAGCAGTACTTC
14	TRBV7-2	TRBD2	TRBJ2-3	few	CASSSGLATDTQYF	TGTGCCAGCAGCTCGGGACTAGCTACAGATACGCAGTATTTT
13	TRBV29-1	TRBD2	TRBJ2-7	.	CSVVTTTSEGQYF	TGCAGCGTTGTCACGACTACTAGCGAAGGGCAGTACTTC
15	TRBV2	TRBD1	TRBJ1-2	.	CASRADTTGDHGYTF	TGTGCCAGCAGGGCAGATACTACAGGGGACCATGGCTACACCTTC
11	TRBV19	.	TRBJ2-5	.	CASRMSETQYF	TGTGCCAGTAGGATGAGCGAGACCCAGTACTTC
14	TRBV4-1	.	TRBJ2-7	.	CASSQGDFAYEQYF	TGCGCCAGCAGCCAAGGGGACTTCGCCTACGAGCAGTACTTC
13	TRBV11-2	.	TRBJ1-1	.	CASSSDGVGEAFF	TGTGCCAGCAGCTCGGACGGGGTAGGTGAAGCTTTCTTT
15	TRBV27	.	TRBJ2-7	.	CASSPSGTPSYEQYF	TGTGCCAGCAGCCCAAGCGGGACACCGTCCTACGAGCAGTACTTC
15	TRBV6-2/TRBV6-3	TRBD1	TRBJ1-2	.	CASSYSTGVAGGYTF	TGTGCCAGCAGTTACTCCACAGGGGTAGCAGGGGGCTACACCTTC
13	TRBV2	.	TRBJ2-7	.	CASSGRGILTQYF	TGTGCCAGCAGTGGCCGGGGGATTCTTACTCAGTACTTC
14	TRBV20-1	.	TRBJ2-3	.	CSASRGGPADTQYF	TGCAGTGCTAGTAGGGGGGGGCCCGCAGATACGCAGTATTTT
15	TRBV11-3	.	TRBJ2-1	.	CASSLAPNSYNEQFF	TGTGCCAGCAGCTTAGCCCCCAACTCCTACAATGAGCAGTTCTTC
13	TRBV28	.	TRBJ2-5	.	CASRRRSQETQYF	TGTGCCAGCCGTCGTCGGAGTCAAGAGACCCAGTACTTC
13	TRBV5-1	TRBD1	TRBJ1-1	.	CASMGQPNTEAFF	TGCGCCAGCATGGGACAGCCGAACACTGAAGCTTTCTTT
11	TRBV11-2	.	TRBJ2-7	.	CASSANYEQYF	TGTGCCAGCAGCGCTAACTACGAGCAGTACTTC
18	TRBV28	.	TRBJ2-7	once	CASSLVGLGGAKSYEQYF	TGTGCCAGCAGTTTAGTCGGTTTGGGTGGGGCTAAATCCTACGAGCAGTACTTC
18	TRBV11-3	.	TRBJ1-5	few	CASSLDRGEVWSNQPQHF	TGTGCCAGCAGCTTAGACAGGGGAGAGGTGTGGAGCAATCAGCCCCAGCATTTT
12	TRBV2	TRBD1	TRBJ1-1	.	CASSRTGTEAFF	TGTGCCAGCTCCCGGACAGGGACTGAAGCTTTCTTT
13	TRBV7-2	.	TRBJ2-1	.	CASSFYLENEQFF	TGTGCCAGCAGCTTTTACCTCGAGAATGAGCAGTTCTTC
14	TRBV6-5	.	TRBJ1-4	.	CASITDMVREKLFF	TGTGCCAGCATTACGGACATGGTGAGGGAAAAACTGTTTTTT
12	TRBV12-3/TRBV12-4	.	TRBJ2-3	.	CASSGNTDTQYF	TGTGCCAGCAGCGGGAATACAGATACGCAGTATTTT
15	TRBV19	.	TRBJ2-1	.	CASSIMVGTYNEQFF	TGTGCCAGTAGTATTATGGTTGGCACCTACAATGAGCAGTTCTTC